This T cell receptor beta chain was recovered during a study of OX40 agonist ivuxolimab in advanced cancers. The wider study: Given to patients was ivuxolimab, an agonistic anti-OX40 (CD134) antibody. In three patients, partial responses were observed, one with hepatocellular carcinoma and two with cutaneous melanoma.

Worth noting for this clone: Its antigen is not identified.

Study conclusions and caveats: Among the lowest peripheral clonal expansion occurred in 0.1-3.0 mg/kg partial responders. CD8+ T cells averaged more expanded clones than CD4+.

Repertoires were generated with immunoSEQ multiplex PCR, while TCRdb's copy carries only in-frame clones and drops some. The profile shows about 83,000 clones, under 90% of them singletons. The CDR3 contains 15 residues. Trimming left V 1 base short and J 0 bases short, with 9 bases between. The V gene's germline CDR1 is SGHVS and CDR2 FNYEAQ. The chain couples TRBV7-6 to TRBJ1-1, with D maybe TRBD1 (6 bases). The sequence was obtained from an adult with an advanced solid tumor such as melanoma, head and neck, liver or kidney cancer. The material was CD4+ or CD8+ T cells sorted from blood, obtained in a trial of the OX40 agonist ivuxolimab. CDR3 nucleotide sequence: TGTGCCAGCAGCTTAGGCGGACAGTTGAACACTGAAGCTTTCTTT. Translated, it gives CASSLGGQLNTEAFF.